The 32 T cell receptor beta chains given below trace back to one sample, sequenced in a study of beta chain features in type 1 diabetes. As every portion of the isolated RNA was reverse transcribed, the sequencing read expressed TCRB transcripts. The assay was immunoSEQ multiplex PCR, and TCRdb's table has in-frame clones only and misses some. The sample shows about 620,000 clones, about a sixth of them seen only once. Sequences were obtained from naive CD4+ T cells from blood. The receptors were sampled from a man between 18 and 35 years old in good health.

This chain joins TRBV19 and TRBJ2-3; D may match TRBD1 or TRBD2 (5 bases each). The germline V gene has CDR1 LNHDA and CDR2 SQIVND (reference sequence). Trimming took off 7 bases at V and 2 bases at J, with 19 bases between the two ends. The CDR3 has 16 amino acids. The CDR3 loop is CASTTRDGGNTDTQYF. In nucleotides, the CDR3 is TGTGCCAGTACCACACGGGACGGTGGAAACACAGATACGCAGTATTTT.

Only a few counts were recorded for this clone. This specimen includes other DNA sequences encoding the same CDR3. The chain uses TRBV7-9 and TRBJ2-1; 9 bases agree with TRBD1. The ends lost 5 bases at V and 2 bases at J; junction bases unmatched: 4. Germline loops: CDR1 SEHNR, CDR2 FQNEAQ (reference sequence). The CDR3 sequence is 15 residues long. CDR3 coding DNA: TGTGCCAGCAGCCAAGGACAGGGGACCTACAATGAGCAGTTCTTC. Residues: CASSQGQGTYNEQFF.

This rearrangement joins TRBV7-2 to TRBJ2-1, with 7 positions matching TRBD2. This CDR3 contains 15 residues. CDR1 is SGHTA and CDR2 is FQGNSA in the germline V gene. V shed 5 bases, J shed 1 base, and the junction held 5 bases outside the gene matches. CDR3 residues: CASSRGRTSYNEQFF. CDR3 nucleotides: TGTGCCAGCAGCCGCGGGAGAACTTCCTACAATGAGCAGTTCTTC.

This clone showed up just a few times. The chain has TRBV18 and TRBJ2-1; TRBD1 matches at 8 bases. This CDR3 is built from 17 residues. The germline CDR1 and CDR2 sequences are KGHSH and LQKENI. V lost 8 bases and J lost 3; bases outside the gene matches: 15. The CDR3 DNA follows: TGTGCCAGCCAGTTTCGGACAGGGCAAACTTTCTACAATGAGCAGTTCTTC. Translated: CASQFRTGQTFYNEQFF. The variable domain in full, with the rest retrieved from reference TRBV18 and TRBJ2-1, is NAGVMQNPRHLVRRRGQEARLRCSPMKGHSHVYWYRQLPEEGLKFMVYLQKENIIDESGMPKERFSAEFPKEGPSILRIQQVVRGDSAAYFCASQFRTGQTFYNEQFFGPGTRLTVL.

This chain uses TRBV29-1 with TRBJ1-1; D is ambiguous. The CDR3 totals 14 residues. Germline V gene sequence: CDR1 SQVTM, CDR2 ANQGSEA. Trimming stripped 4 bases from V and 1 base from J, with 13 bases between. CDR3 protein: CSVGKWGENTEAFF. CDR3 DNA: TGCAGCGTTGGTAAGTGGGGAGAGAACACTGAAGCTTTCTTT.

The CDR3 here is CASSFGRDYEQYF. CDR3 bases: TGTGCCAGCAGCTTCGGACGGGACTACGAGCAGTACTTC. V and J are TRBV7-3 and TRBJ2-7, with TRBD2 as a possible D gene (5 bases). The germline gives CDR1 SGHTA, CDR2 FQGTGA. Trimming cost V 3 bases and J 3 bases, with 9 bases left between them. This CDR3 spans 13 amino acids.

The chain is built from TRBV28 and TRBJ1-4; a possible D gene is TRBD1 (6 bases). V dropped 7 bases and J dropped 5 bases, with 17 bases sitting between them. Germline lookup yields CDR1 MDHEN and CDR2 SYDVKM. The CDR3 runs 15 residues. CDR3 in DNA: TGTGCCAGCAAGGGACAACCCACGCGGAATGAAAAACTGTTTTTT. Its translation: CASKGQPTRNEKLFF. The full variable domain, with the rest looked up from reference TRBV28 and TRBJ1-4, is DVKVTQSSRYLVKRTGEKVFLECVQDMDHENMFWYRQDPGLGLRLIYFSYDVKMKEKGDIPEGYSVSREKKERFSLILESASTNQTSMYLCASKGQPTRNEKLFFGSGTQLSVL.

This clone was detected a few times. The chain couples TRBV7-9 to TRBJ1-6, with D possibly matching TRBD1 (5 bases). Germline V lookup: CDR1 SEHNR, CDR2 FQNEAQ (reference sequence). There are 13 residues in the CDR3. Trimming shortened V by 6 bases and J by 7 bases, and 10 bases separated the two germline ends. CDR3 in amino acids: CASRSQENSPLHF. As DNA, the CDR3 is TGTGCCAGCAGATCACAGGAGAATTCACCCCTCCACTTT. The full variable domain, completed using reference TRBV7-9 and TRBJ1-6, is DTGVSQNPRHKITKRGQNVTFRCDPISEHNRLYWYRQTLGQGPEFLTYFQNEAQLEKSRLLSDRFSAERPKGSFSTLEIQRTEQGDSAMYLCASRSQENSPLHFGNGTRLTVT.

This chain uses TRBV7-2 with TRBJ2-1; TRBD2 aligns across 9 bases. CDR3 length: 15 residues. Germline assignment: CDR1 SGHTA and CDR2 FQGNSA. Trimming removed 7 bases from V and 6 bases from J; junction bases left unmatched: 10. This chain's CDR3 is CASIPPGGRVNEQFF. CDR3 in DNA: TGTGCCAGCATCCCCCCCGGCGGGAGGGTCAATGAGCAGTTCTTC.

The V and J genes are TRBV29-1 and TRBJ2-1; unclear D gene. Germline CDR1 reads SQVTM; CDR2 reads ANQGSEA. The V end lost 4 bases, the J end lost 0 bases, and 13 bases lay between the germline ends. The CDR3 extends over 15 amino acids. CDR3 loop: CSVGPRLSSYNEQFF. CDR3 nucleotides: TGCAGCGTTGGCCCCAGATTGAGCTCCTACAATGAGCAGTTCTTC.

This clone has more than one count but fewer than ten. The chain combines TRBV7-8 with TRBJ2-3; D is possibly TRBD2 (5 bases). CDR1 and CDR2 (germline): SGHVS, FQNEAQ. Between the trimmed V and J ends, which lost 4 bases and 7 bases, there was a span of 12 bases. The CDR3 totals 13 residues. CDR3 in amino acids: CASSYPGKYTQYF. The CDR3, as DNA: TGTGCCAGCAGCTATCCGGGGAAATATACGCAGTATTTT. Full variable domain (remainder filled in from reference TRBV7-8 and TRBJ2-3): GAGVSQSPRYKVAKRGQDVALRCDPISGHVSLFWYQQALGQGPEFLTYFQNEAQLDKSGLPSDRFFAERPEGSVSTLKIQRTQQEDSAVYLCASSYPGKYTQYFGPGTRLTVL.

There are a few counts of this clone. This rearrangement joins TRBV7-2 to TRBJ2-7; D unclear. The CDR3 length is 15 residues. Looked up from germline, CDR1 is SGHTA and CDR2 is FQGNSA. The ends were cut back, 1 base at V and 0 bases at J, with 10 bases in the middle. CDR3 sequence (DNA): TGTGCCAGCAGCTTAGTGGGTTACCCCTCCTACGAGCAGTACTTC. Its protein is CASSLVGYPSYEQYF.

In this sample, this clone turned up a few times. The chain joins TRBV7-9 to TRBJ2-7; maybe TRBD1 (6 bases). The germline V gene has CDR1 SEHNR and CDR2 FQNEAQ (reference sequence). The CDR3 has 13 amino acids. V shed 3 bases and J shed 4 bases, with 10 bases lying between them. CDR3: CASSFLQGYEQYF. CDR3 nucleotides: TGTGCCAGCAGCTTCTTACAGGGATACGAGCAGTACTTC.

The sample holds one count of this clone. The chain has TRBV10-3 and TRBJ1-4, with D tentatively TRBD1 (5 bases). Trimming removed 6 bases at V and 2 bases at J, with 10 bases between. In germline, CDR1 is ENHRY, CDR2 SYGVKD. CDR3 length: 14 residues. CDR3 nucleotide sequence: TGTGCCATCAGCGGGGGGATCACTAATGAAAAACTGTTTTTT. Its protein is CAISGGITNEKLFF.

Comments on this clone: The identical CDR3 is also encoded by other nucleotide sequences in the sample. The chain carries TRBV28 and TRBJ2-3; D unclear. The germline V and J ends were trimmed by 2 bases and 0 bases, with 3 bases remaining between them. The CDR3 consists of 13 residues. Per germline, CDR1 MDHEN and CDR2 SYDVKM. The CDR3 sequence: CASSLPSTDTQYF. The CDR3 DNA follows: TGTGCCAGCAGTTTACCGAGCACAGATACGCAGTATTTT.

This clone was observed a handful of times. V gene TRBV7-2 combines with J gene TRBJ1-5, with a weak D call TRBD1 (5 bases). The CDR3 has 14 residues. Deletions cut 0 bases from V and 3 bases from J, with 6 bases between. CDR1 is SGHTA, CDR2 FQGNSA, per germline. The CDR3 sequence: CASSLARVNQPQHF. The CDR3, as DNA: TGTGCCAGCAGCTTAGCCAGGGTCAATCAGCCCCAGCATTTT.

CDR3 in amino acids: CASSFKTGEVDTQYF. The CDR3 nucleotides are TGTGCCAGCAGCTTCAAAACAGGGGAAGTAGATACGCAGTATTTT. The gene calls are TRBV11-1 and TRBJ2-3; the match to TRBD1 covers 7 bases. V shed 3 bases, J shed 5 bases, and the junction held 8 bases outside the gene matches. The V gene's germline CDR1 is SGHAT and CDR2 FQDESV (reference sequence). The CDR3 length is 15 residues.

The chain couples TRBV2 to TRBJ2-7, with 15 bases aligning to TRBD2. The CDR3 has 17 amino acids. Per germline, CDR1 SNHLY and CDR2 FYNNEI. With V trimmed by 1 base and J by 3 bases, 4 bases remained unmatched. The CDR3: CASSEGTSGRARYEQYF. In DNA, the CDR3 is TGTGCCAGCAGTGAAGGGACTAGCGGGAGGGCCCGCTACGAGCAGTACTTC.

The chain employs TRBV7-2 and TRBJ2-6; unclear D gene. CDR3 size: 13 residues. Trimming took 4 bases from V and 8 from J, leaving 9 bases between them. Germline CDR1 SGHTA, CDR2 FQGNSA. The CDR3 DNA reads TGTGCCAGCAGCTATAGGAAAACCAACGTCCTGACTTTC. Encoded protein: CASSYRKTNVLTF.

This chain links TRBV4-1 with TRBJ2-3; D gene ambiguous. There are 13 residues in the CDR3. Germline loops: CDR1 MGHRA, CDR2 YSYEKL. The V gene lost 4 bases and the J gene lost 0 bases, with 5 bases spanning the gap. The CDR3 region is CASSLTSTDTQYF. The CDR3 DNA reads as TGCGCCAGCAGCCTAACTAGCACAGATACGCAGTATTTT.

The chain couples TRBV10-3 to TRBJ2-2, with TRBD1 identical over 8 bases. This CDR3 contains 14 residues. CDR1 and CDR2 (germline): ENHRY, SYGVKD. The V gene end was trimmed by 8 bases and the J gene end by 5 bases; junction bases not matched to a gene: 7. This CDR3 reads CAIGTGPITGELFF. The CDR3 bases are TGTGCCATCGGGACAGGACCCATTACCGGGGAGCTGTTTTTT.

This chain uses TRBV6-1 with TRBJ2-1; no firm D call. V was pared by 3 bases and J by 2 bases, with 14 bases between. There are 16 residues in the CDR3. CDR1 is MNHNS, CDR2 SASEGT, per germline. The CDR3 sequence: CASSEATPNTYNEQFF. The CDR3, as DNA: TGTGCCAGCAGTGAGGCAACACCAAACACCTACAATGAGCAGTTCTTC.

This clone was counted only a few times. V and J are TRBV9 and TRBJ2-1; 7 bases align to TRBD2. CDR3 length: 14 residues. CDR1 is SGDLS and CDR2 is YYNGEE in the germline V gene. After removal of 3 bases from V and 8 bases from J, the junction contained 8 bases not matched to a gene. This CDR3 is CASSDRLASDEQFF. As DNA, the CDR3 is TGTGCCAGCAGCGACCGACTAGCCTCCGATGAGCAGTTCTTC.

CDR3 region: CASTTISLDRGGYGYTF. CDR3 DNA: TGTGCCAGCACTACCATCTCCCTGGACAGGGGAGGCTATGGCTACACCTTC. V is TRBV2 and J is TRBJ1-2; 9 nucleotides line up with TRBD1. The CDR3 length is 17 residues. The germline V gene encodes CDR1 SNHLY and CDR2 FYNNEI. The junction had 16 bases not matched to a gene; V was cut back by 7 bases and J by 4 bases. Combining the CDR3 with reference TRBV2 and TRBJ1-2 gives the whole variable domain EPEVTQTPSHQVTQMGQEVILRCVPISNHLYFYWYRQILGQKVEFLVSFYNNEISEKSEIFDDQFSVERPDGSNFTLKIRSTKLEDSAMYFCASTTISLDRGGYGYTFGSGTRLTVV.

The chain is built from TRBV10-3 and TRBJ2-3; 7 positions match TRBD1. Germline values: CDR1 ENHRY, CDR2 SYGVKD. This CDR3 is built from 14 residues. V was clipped by 7 bases and J by 2 bases; unmatched bases: 6. The CDR3 DNA follows: TGTGCCATCAATAGACAGGGCTTCACAGATACGCAGTATTTT. Translated, it gives CAINRQGFTDTQYF.

This clone was seen a few times. The chain joins TRBV4-2 to TRBJ2-1; weak D call: TRBD1 (6 bases). This CDR3 has 17 residues. CDR1 and CDR2 (germline): LGHNA, YNFKEQ. Between the trimmed V and J ends, which lost 4 bases and 3 bases, there was a span of 19 bases. CDR3 residues: CASSLLEGGGHYNEQFF. CDR3 nucleotide sequence: TGTGCCAGCAGCCTTCTTGAAGGTGGGGGACACTACAATGAGCAGTTCTTC.

The gene calls are TRBV19 and TRBJ2-5; D is possibly TRBD2 (5 bases). V gave up 4 bases and J gave up 5 bases, with 8 bases separating them. This CDR3 has 12 amino acids. Germline V gene sequence: CDR1 LNHDA, CDR2 SQIVND (reference sequence). CDR3 nucleotide sequence: TGTGCCAGTAGTAACGAGCGGGAGACCCAGTACTTC. Protein sequence: CASSNERETQYF.

This clone was counted only a few times. The CDR3: CASSPTRGIDSPLHF. The CDR3, as DNA: TGTGCCAGCAGTCCGACCCGGGGTATAGATTCACCCCTCCACTTT. The chain uses TRBV7-6 and TRBJ1-6, with no clear D. V lost 6 bases to trimming and J lost 8 bases, with 17 bases between them. Germline-derived CDR1 and CDR2 are SGHVS and FNYEAQ. The CDR3 consists of 15 residues.

This rearrangement joins TRBV9 to TRBJ1-1; 7 bases agree with TRBD1. Germline trimming cut 1 base from V and 0 bases from J; bases unmatched to any gene: 12. The CDR3 covers 18 residues. Germline CDR1 reads SGDLS; CDR2 reads YYNGEE. The CDR3 nucleotides are TGTGCCAGCAGCGTAAGTCCCAGCCGGGGACAGTTGAACACTGAAGCTTTCTTT. This sequence encodes CASSVSPSRGQLNTEAFF.

This clone has a handful of counts. This chain uses TRBV14 with TRBJ2-1; 8 bases agree with TRBD1. J gave up 15 bases and V 0 bases, and 7 bases lay outside the gene matches. The germline V gene has CDR1 SGHDN and CDR2 FVKESK. The CDR3 totals 13 residues. The DNA of the CDR3 is TGTGCCAGCAGCCAAGATTTGGGGACAGGTCTGTTCTTC. It is translated as CASSQDLGTGLFF. The entire variable domain, with the rest obtained from reference TRBV14 and TRBJ2-1, is as follows: EAGVTQFPSHSVIEKGQTVTLRCDPISGHDNLYWYRRVMGKEIKFLLHFVKESKQDESGMPNNRFLAERTGGTYSTLKVQPAELEDSGVYFCASSQDLGTGLFFGPGTRLTVL.

This clone was observed a few times. The V gene is TRBV7-2, the J gene TRBJ2-5, with 11 bases aligning to TRBD1. With V trimmed by 4 bases and J by 1 base, 5 bases remained unmatched. The CDR3 contains 16 residues. CDR1 is SGHTA and CDR2 is FQGNSA in the germline V gene. As DNA, the CDR3 is TGTGCCAGCAGCTGGGGGACAGGGGGAGGCCAAGAGACCCAGTACTTC. It specifies CASSWGTGGGQETQYF.

This clone occurred a few times. The genes are TRBV11-2 and TRBJ1-3; D might be TRBD1 (5 bases). The CDR3 contains 16 residues. Germline CDR1 SGHAT, CDR2 FQNNGV. V lost 1 base and J 4 bases, leaving 14 bases between the germline ends. CDR3 coding DNA: TGTGCCAGCAGCTTAGGCGCCAGGGCTAAGGGAAACACCATATATTTT. Its translation: CASSLGARAKGNTIYF.